These 27 T cell receptor beta chains were sequenced from one sample in a study of shared T cell receptors in the human thymus. Profiling relied on immunoSEQ multiplex PCR, and the TCRdb table lists in-frame clones only, not all of them. The sample has hundreds of thousands of clones, roughly 90% seen once. This sample was also put to use in a study of human thymus T cells.

The sample consisted of thymocytes. The source of these receptors is a boy less than two years old with a congenital heart defect.

V usage is TRBV14 and J usage is TRBJ2-1, with 8 bases matching TRBD2. CDR3 length: 16 amino acids. J was trimmed by 6 bases and V by 0 bases; bases with no gene match: 7. CDR1 and CDR2 (germline): SGHDN, FVKESK. The CDR3: CASSQEVAGSSNEQFF. The CDR3 nucleotides are TGTGCCAGCAGCCAAGAGGTAGCGGGATCGAGCAATGAGCAGTTCTTC.

The gene calls are TRBV5-4 and TRBJ1-2, with 8 positions matching TRBD1. This CDR3 is built from 15 residues. Germline lookup yields CDR1 SGHNT and CDR2 YYREEE (reference sequence). V trimming: 2 bases; J trimming: 2 bases; junction bases outside the gene matches: 5. DNA of the CDR3: TGTGCCAGCAGCTTCTGGACAGGGCTCAACTATGGCTACACCTTC. This encodes CASSFWTGLNYGYTF.

The chain carries TRBV19 and TRBJ2-1; D is possibly TRBD2 (6 bases). CDR1 is LNHDA, CDR2 SQIVND, per germline (reference sequence). V lost 3 bases and J 6 bases, leaving 18 bases between the germline ends. The CDR3 is 16 amino acids. CDR3 region: CASSIARSRGTNEQFF. The CDR3 bases are TGTGCCAGTAGTATTGCGAGGTCCCGCGGGACCAATGAGCAGTTCTTC.

V gene TRBV4-3 combines with J gene TRBJ2-7; 7 positions agree with TRBD1. The V gene's germline CDR1 is LGHNA and CDR2 YSLEER. This CDR3 is 15 amino acids long. The ends lost 7 bases at V and 2 bases at J; junction bases unmatched: 11. CDR3 bases: TGCGCCAGCACCCCCGCTATAGACAGGGCCTACGAGCAGTACTTC. It yields the protein CASTPAIDRAYEQYF.

The genes are TRBV5-4 and TRBJ2-5, with a weak D call TRBD1 (6 bases). With 0 bases removed from V and 1 base from J, the gap between germline ends came to 7 bases. The CDR3 is 14 residues long. Germline V CDR1 and CDR2: SGHNT, YYREEE (reference sequence). The DNA for the CDR3 is TGTGCCAGCAGCTTGGTGGACAGCCAAGAGACCCAGTACTTC. This gives the protein CASSLVDSQETQYF.

CDR3 nucleotides: TGTGCCAGCAGCGCTGCGGGCGAACAGTTCTTC. It specifies CASSAAGEQFF. This chain joins TRBV5-6 and TRBJ2-1; D is perhaps TRBD2 (5 bases). CDR1 SGHDT and CDR2 YYEEEE come from the germline V gene. The CDR3 covers 11 residues. Between the trimmed V and J ends, which lost 4 bases and 13 bases, there was a span of 12 bases.

V is TRBV10-1 and J is TRBJ2-7; 7 bases align to TRBD2. This CDR3 region has 14 residues. The J segment lost 0 bases and the V segment lost 4 bases, leaving 3 bases of the junction unmatched. Germline V gene sequence: CDR1 WNHNN, CDR2 SYGVQD (reference sequence). CDR3 sequence (DNA): TGCGCCAGCAGTGGTAGCGGGCACTCCTACGAGCAGTACTTC. It is translated as CASSGSGHSYEQYF.

The V gene is TRBV19, the J gene TRBJ2-3; D perhaps matches TRBD2 (6 bases). Germline assignment: CDR1 LNHDA and CDR2 SQIVND (reference sequence). The V gene lost 6 bases and the J gene lost 0 bases, with 16 bases spanning the gap. The CDR3 totals 16 residues. CDR3 amino acids: CASSPSPRGSTDTQYF. DNA of the CDR3: TGTGCCAGTAGCCCATCTCCACGGGGGAGCACAGATACGCAGTATTTT.

V and J are TRBV25-1 and TRBJ2-7, with D possibly TRBD2 on 7 matching bases. In germline, CDR1 is MGHDK, CDR2 SYGVNS. V lost 4 bases, J lost 3 bases, and 16 bases lay in between. This CDR3 has 15 residues. As DNA, the CDR3 is TGTGCCAGCAGTGGGGGGGCGGGAGACGACTACGAGCAGTACTTC. It encodes CASSGGAGDDYEQYF.

J is TRBJ2-3 and V is TRBV9, with a possible D match to TRBD2 (5 bases). In germline, CDR1 is SGDLS, CDR2 YYNGEE. Trimming cost V 0 bases and J 3 bases, with 14 bases left between them. The length of the CDR3 is 16 residues. This CDR3 reads CASSVEGPRTTDTQYF. DNA for the CDR3: TGTGCCAGCAGCGTAGAAGGGCCCCGGACTACAGATACGCAGTATTTT.

The chain carries TRBV28 and TRBJ1-1; 12 nucleotides align to TRBD1. V shed 3 bases, J shed 4 bases, and the junction held 12 bases outside the gene matches. The V gene's germline CDR1 is MDHEN and CDR2 SYDVKM. The CDR3 is made up of 18 amino acids. CDR3 nucleotides: TGTGCCAGCAGTTTTGTTGACCGGGACAGGGGGCTCAGCACTGAAGCTTTCTTT. As protein: CASSFVDRDRGLSTEAFF.

The gene calls are TRBV28 and TRBJ2-3; no definite D call. V dropped 2 bases and J dropped 6 bases, with 9 bases sitting between them. This CDR3 is 13 amino acids long. Germline V gene lookup returns CDR1 MDHEN and CDR2 SYDVKM. As DNA, the CDR3 is TGTGCCAGCAGTTTAACTTCGCTGGATACGCAGTATTTT. Translating it yields CASSLTSLDTQYF.

The chain couples TRBV4-1 to TRBJ2-1, with TRBD1 matching 7 bases. The V gene end was trimmed by 2 bases and the J gene end by 9 bases; junction bases not matched to a gene: 25. The CDR3 length is 20 residues. Germline CDR1 MGHRA, CDR2 YSYEKL. CDR3 in amino acids: CASSQKTGDLGPTSSSEQFF. The CDR3, as DNA: TGCGCCAGCAGCCAAAAAACAGGGGATTTGGGACCGACGTCGAGCAGTGAGCAGTTCTTC.

The chain has TRBV10-1 and TRBJ2-2; possible D gene TRBD2, 5 bases. The CDR3 contains 17 residues. Germline CDR1 and CDR2: WNHNN and SYGVQD (reference sequence). V was pared by 4 bases and J by 0 bases, with 15 bases between. The CDR3 here is CASSVVLAETNTGELFF. CDR3 sequence (DNA): TGCGCCAGCAGTGTTGTCCTAGCAGAAACGAACACCGGGGAGCTGTTTTTT.

This clone occurred once. The gene calls are TRBV7-4 and TRBJ2-5, with 7 bases matching TRBD1. The CDR3 covers 14 residues. The germline gives CDR1 SGHVT, CDR2 SQSDAQ. J lost 1 base, V lost 4 bases, and 3 bases had no gene match. The CDR3 DNA reads TGTGCCAGCAGCTCCAGGGGGATCCAAGAGACCCAGTACTTC. Protein: CASSSRGIQETQYF.

This sequence joins TRBV25-1 and TRBJ1-2; the D gene is possibly TRBD1 (6 bases). This CDR3 is 13 amino acids long. Trimming took off 6 bases at V and 1 base at J, with 9 bases between the two ends. Germline CDR1 and CDR2: MGHDK and SYGVNS. The CDR3 nucleotides are TGTGCCAGCAGCGAGGACAGTAACTATGGCTACACCTTC. It encodes CASSEDSNYGYTF.

V gene TRBV6-1 combines with J gene TRBJ2-7; the D gene is possibly TRBD1 (5 bases). Germline V gene lookup returns CDR1 MNHNS and CDR2 SASEGT. V gave up 4 bases and J gave up 2 bases, with 12 bases separating them. CDR3 length equals 14 residues. The CDR3 reads CASSVETETYEQYF. The DNA of the CDR3 is TGTGCCAGCAGTGTAGAGACAGAAACCTACGAGCAGTACTTC.

A few counts support this clone. The gene calls are TRBV7-3 and TRBJ2-2; 9 nucleotides line up with TRBD2. The germline CDR1 and CDR2 sequences are SGHTA and FQGTGA. This CDR3 comprises 16 residues. J lost 5 bases, V lost 4 bases, and 8 bases had no gene match. CDR3 DNA sequence: TGTGCCAGCAGCTCAAAAGCGGGGGGAACTACCGGGGAGCTGTTTTTT. It translates to CASSSKAGGTTGELFF.

This clone has just a few counts. V is TRBV28 and J is TRBJ2-7; TRBD1 might be the D (6 bases). Germline loops: CDR1 MDHEN, CDR2 SYDVKM. The CDR3 covers 15 residues. The V end lost 6 bases, the J end lost 0 bases, and 15 bases lay between the germline ends. DNA of the CDR3: TGTGCCAGCAGCCCGGACAGCCTGAGCTCCTACGAGCAGTACTTC. It specifies CASSPDSLSSYEQYF.

V and J are TRBV6-5 and TRBJ2-5, with D maybe TRBD1 (6 bases). The germline V and J ends were trimmed by 5 bases and 3 bases, with 16 bases remaining between them. The CDR3 loop spans 15 amino acids. The germline CDR1 and CDR2 sequences are MNHEY and SVGAGI. CDR3 DNA sequence: TGTGCCAGCAGTACCCCAGGGGCAATGGAAGAGACCCAGTACTTC. Translated, it gives CASSTPGAMEETQYF.

V is TRBV25-1 and J is TRBJ2-2; 7 nucleotides match TRBD1. This CDR3 contains 18 residues. Germline V CDR1 and CDR2: MGHDK, SYGVNS. The junction had 16 bases not matched to a gene; V was cut back by 6 bases and J by 3 bases. The DNA for the CDR3 is TGTGCCAGCAGACAGGGGTTAAAGGGGCTGGACGACACCGGGGAGCTGTTTTTT. This translates into CASRQGLKGLDDTGELFF.

The V call is TRBV30, the J call TRBJ2-7; 8 nucleotides line up with TRBD2. This CDR3 is built from 14 residues. Per germline, CDR1 GTSNPN and CDR2 SVGIG (reference sequence). V shed 3 bases, J shed 4 bases, and the junction held 8 bases outside the gene matches. In DNA form, the CDR3 reads TGTGCCTGGAGACCAGGGACTAGTAATTACGAGCAGTACTTC. Protein: CAWRPGTSNYEQYF. Full variable domain (outside the CDR3, taken from reference TRBV30 and TRBJ2-7): SQTIHQWPATLVQPVGSPLSLECTVEGTSNPNLYWYRQAAGRGLQLLFYSVGIGQISSEVPQNLSASRPQDRQFILSSKKLLLSDSGFYLCAWRPGTSNYEQYFGPGTRLTVT.

This clone appeared a single time. The chain uses TRBV19 and TRBJ2-7; maybe TRBD2 (5 bases). The CDR3 sequence is 15 residues long. The V and J ends lost 3 bases and 5 bases respectively, with 17 bases between them. Germline CDR1 is LNHDA and CDR2 is SQIVND (reference sequence). In DNA, the CDR3 is TGTGCCAGTAGTATGGCGCACGGGGTCTGGGACGAGCAGTACTTC. This gives the protein CASSMAHGVWDEQYF. The whole variable domain, filled in from reference TRBV19 and TRBJ2-7, reads DGGITQSPKYLFRKEGQNVTLSCEQNLNHDAMYWYRQDPGQGLRLIYYSQIVNDFQKGDIAEGYSVSREKKESFPLTVTSAQKNPTAFYLCASSMAHGVWDEQYFGPGTRLTVT.

The chain links TRBV6-1 to TRBJ1-3; D is undetermined. V was trimmed by 8 bases and J by 4 bases, leaving 6 bases between them. The CDR3 loop spans 11 amino acids. Germline V gene sequence: CDR1 MNHNS, CDR2 SASEGT. This CDR3 reads CASQVGNTIYF. Written as DNA, the CDR3 is TGTGCCAGCCAGGTCGGAAACACCATATATTTT.

The J gene is TRBJ1-2, the V gene TRBV28, with 11 bases that match TRBD1. CDR3 length: 16 residues. Germline lookup yields CDR1 MDHEN and CDR2 SYDVKM. The trim removed 6 bases at V and 7 bases at J, leaving 13 bases unmatched. CDR3: CASSRSPGQGAIGYTF. Written as DNA, the CDR3 is TGTGCCAGCAGCAGAAGCCCCGGACAGGGGGCTATTGGCTACACCTTC.

The chain has TRBV12-5 and TRBJ1-1, with TRBD1 matching 8 bases. The trim removed 0 bases at V and 4 bases at J, leaving 13 bases unmatched. Per germline, CDR1 LGHNT and CDR2 FRNRAP. This CDR3 has 18 residues. The CDR3, as DNA: TGTGCTAGTGGTTTGGTGACAGGGGCCCCGACAGAGGGCACTGAAGCTTTCTTT. This sequence encodes CASGLVTGAPTEGTEAFF.

J is TRBJ1-5 and V is TRBV30, with D perhaps TRBD1 (6 bases). Trimming cost V 3 bases and J 2 bases, with 11 bases left between them. Germline V gene data show CDR1 as GTSNPN and CDR2 as SVGIG (reference sequence). The CDR3 loop spans 14 amino acids. This CDR3 reads CAWRGARGNQPQHF. In DNA, the CDR3 is TGTGCCTGGAGGGGGGCGCGGGGCAATCAGCCCCAGCATTTT.